This is a list of T cell receptor beta chains from one sample in a study of CD8 T cells in Susac syndrome. TCRdb passed the immunoSEQ multiplex PCR reads through MiXCR, listing each CDR3 protein once. The sample has 180,000 or so distinct CDR3 sequences; over 90% are singletons. The material sequenced was CD4+ T cells from PBMCs. The source is a human donor with Susac syndrome. Both conserved end residues are part of each CDR3. D genes are given only for firm matches.

CDR3 length	V gene	D gene	CDR3 protein
14	TRBV20-1	NA	CSARDSQGAGELFF
13	TRBV24-1	NA	CATSDLQTDTQYF
14	TRBV20-1	NA	CSARVGLMNTEAFF
16	TRBV11-2	TRBD1	CASSFGTGYTDTEAFF
13	TRBV29-1	TRBD1	CSVAPDRQETQYF
13	TRBV7-9	NA	CASSIDVGEKLFF
14	TRBV5-1	NA	CASSLGVQQETQYF
14	TRBV12-5	TRBD1	CASGTGTGEDTQYF
13	TRBV5-1	NA	CASSQGFTGELFF
15	TRBV5-4	TRBD2	CASSLTSGRLGEQFF
15	TRBV7-9	TRBD1	CASSLGTGFQETQYF
15	TRBV14	TRBD1	CASSQQWDSSYEQYF
13	TRBV5-1	NA	CASSPAGTGRAFF
15	TRBV7-2	NA	CASSLVTSRSHEQFF
16	TRBV3-1	TRBD1	CASSPAPGQGFNEQFF
14	TRBV3-1	NA	CASSQPGPLDGYTF
14	TRBV29-1	NA	CSVAQGLTNEKLFF
16	TRBV21-1	NA	CASSKVGGSKADTQYF
12	TRBV7-2	NA	CASSSLTYEQYF
14	TRBV18	NA	CASSPAGFSNGYTF
16	TRBV20-1	NA	CSALPGPWAPSTEAFF
15	TRBV15	NA	CATSRGGMNTGELFF
12	TRBV12-5	NA	CASGGGYNEQFF
15	TRBV7-8	TRBD2	CASSVTSGGVGEQFF
15	TRBV20-1	TRBD1	CSAPDRGNPTGELFF
15	TRBV4-3	TRBD2	CASSQAGLAKETQYF
14	TRBV5-1	NA	CASSSDIGGYEQYF
13	TRBV29-1	TRBD1	CSGRDRAGPEAFF
18	TRBV20-1	TRBD2	CSAIGLAGIAATTDTQYF
14	TRBV4-2	NA	CASSHSEGQGEAFF
13	TRBV5-1	NA	CASSLGGGSEQFF
16	TRBV13	NA	CASKDTAGPMNTEAFF
12	TRBV3-1	NA	CASSQTFYEQYF
17	TRBV10-3	NA	CAISESIPGTTSGELFF
16	TRBV20-1	TRBD2	CSASRLTSGIYNEQFF
15	TRBV12-3/TRBV12-4	TRBD2	CASRQGLAGEDEQFF
14	TRBV27	NA	CASKPSEAGWWQYF
12	TRBV20-1	NA	CSAHQVQETQYF
15	TRBV5-4	NA	CASSSGIATYNEQFF
15	TRBV11-2	TRBD1	CASSSNRGHWETQYF
15	TRBV20-1	NA	CSAKGLAANTGELFF
14	TRBV6-4	TRBD1	CATRDSRDTDTQYF
14	TRBV28	NA	CASSIGGTPYEQYF
17	TRBV6-5	NA	CASSYLMAGPNTGELFF
14	TRBV30	TRBD2	CAFSGRAGINEQFF
16	TRBV20-1	NA	CSARGAGLYSSYEQYF
16	TRBV7-8	NA	CASSLEIRTATSPLHF
13	TRBV27	NA	CASSPSRQASQHF
17	TRBV28	TRBD1	CASSPTTGGQNNQPQHF
17	TRBV11-2	TRBD2	CASSSLAGGPNTGELFF
15	TRBV5-1	TRBD1	CASSWGQGAYNEQFF